A single sample gave rise to the 5 T cell receptor beta chains below, sequenced in a study of T cells in Graves' hyperthyroidism and ophthalmopathy. RNA transcripts provided the source from which TCR beta CDR3 regions were amplified. HTBI primers were used for first-round RT-PCR of the TCR CDR3. Using its own MiXCR run on the multiplex PCR reads, TCRdb lists one record per CDR3 protein. The sample shows hundreds of thousands of distinct CDR3 sequences, approximately 15% of them seen only once. Sample: blood. Receptors were obtained from a woman aged 40 to 49 with Graves' ophthalmopathy.

This clonotype was counted ten times or more. CDR3 region: CAIRGRERGYEQYF. As DNA, the CDR3 is TGTGCCATCCGCGGGAGGGAAAGGGGCTACGAGCAGTACTTC. J is TRBJ2-7 and V is TRBV10-3, with 9 bases matching TRBD2. With 8 bases clipped from V and 3 bases from J, the junction kept 8 bases outside the gene matches. The CDR3 totals 14 residues. Germline CDR1 and CDR2: ENHRY and SYGVKD.

This clonotype was observed many times. The chain couples TRBV12-3 or TRBV12-4 to TRBJ2-5; D is possibly TRBD1 (6 bases). The CDR3 is made up of 14 amino acids. Trimming took off 7 bases at V and 2 bases at J, with 14 bases between the two ends. The CDR3 reads CASNPSGVQETQYF. CDR3 DNA sequence: TGTGCCAGCAACCCTTCAGGGGTACAAGAGACCCAGTACTTC.

This clonotype has at least ten counts. The CDR3 here is CASSSPAGQGVKTQYF. As DNA, the CDR3 is TGTGCCAGCAGTTCCCCCGCCGGACAGGGGGTGAAGACCCAGTACTTC. The genes are TRBV6-2 or TRBV6-3 and TRBJ2-5, with 10 bases that match TRBD1. Germline V gives CDR1 MNHEY, CDR2 SVGEGT. Losses at the gene ends were 4 bases for V and 6 bases for J; bases not matched to a gene: 11. CDR3 length: 16 residues.

This clonotype was seen at least ten times. This chain uses TRBV7-9 with TRBJ2-7; TRBD1 is a possible D gene (6 bases). The V gene lost 4 bases and the J gene lost 5 bases, with 9 bases spanning the gap. Germline CDR1 SEHNR, CDR2 FQNEAQ (reference sequence). CDR3 length: 12 residues. In DNA, the CDR3 is TGTGCCAGCAGCTCGGACAGAAACGAGCAGTACTTC. This gives the protein CASSSDRNEQYF. Supplemented by reference TRBV7-9 and TRBJ2-7, the full variable domain reads DTGVSQNPRHKITKRGQNVTFRCDPISEHNRLYWYRQTLGQGPEFLTYFQNEAQLEKSRLLSDRFSAERPKGSFSTLEIQRTEQGDSAMYLCASSSDRNEQYFGPGTRLTVT.

This clonotype was recorded a few times. The chain is built from TRBV6-2 or TRBV6-3 and TRBJ1-2; no reliable D call. Germline CDR1 and CDR2: MNHEY and SVGEGT. Deletions cut 0 bases from V and 4 bases from J, with 9 bases between. CDR3 length equals 14 residues. Here the CDR3 DNA reads TGTGCCAGCAGTTACTCAACAGAACTCTATGGCTACACCTTC. Translated: CASSYSTELYGYTF.